This paragraph covers one TCR beta chain sequence. Antigen unknown. Sample-barcoded 5' priming and a J-beta primer mix drove a second PCR of roughly 7 to 11 cycles. TCRdb ran MiXCR on the 5' RACE reads and lists one entry per CDR3 protein. The repertoire consists of about 1.8 million distinct CDR3 sequences, with about 50% occurring once and the leading ten covering 2.1%. The data were taken from a study of blood T cells in healthy people across ages. Study context: Per two T cells, about one barcoded beta molecule was captured through template switching. The study's findings and limits: Observed TCR beta diversity showed a strong correlation with the percentage of naive T cells as measured by flow cytometry. CMV status of donors was unknown, possibly confounding expanded clonotype changes.

V gave up 5 bases and J gave up 2 bases; unmatched junction bases: 10. Germline loops: CDR1 DFQATT, CDR2 SNEGSKA (reference sequence). This CDR3 is 15 amino acids long. The TCR originated in a middle-aged woman in good health. Sequencing was done on a sample of blood. The rearrangement links TRBV20-1 to TRBJ2-3; TRBD1 aligns across 7 bases. Here the CDR3 DNA reads TGCAGTGCTTCACCCGGGGACAGCTACACAGATACGCAGTATTTT. Protein product: CSASPGDSYTDTQYF.